This T cell receptor beta chain is from a study of blood T cell repertoires in COVID-19. About the study: Spain, Italy and the United States supplied samples that represented acute and convalescent COVID-19. The analysed material was cDNA or gDNA that came from T cells, B-cell-depleted T cells, or PBMCs.

Germline trimming cut 5 bases from V and 6 bases from J; bases unmatched to any gene: 3. Germline loops: CDR1 SEHNR, CDR2 FQNEAQ (reference sequence). The CDR3 is made up of 14 amino acids. Original methodology: Estimation of nucleated cell counts was performed using reference gene primer amplification. TCRdb keeps only in-frame clones here, not all; method: immunoSEQ multiplex PCR. Clonal size and the V and J genes are those of that table, whereas D and trimming came from the DNA. The sample lists approximately 73,000 clones; roughly 80% were seen once. The TCR sequence derives from an older woman with acute or convalescent COVID-19. Sequencing was performed on peripheral blood. The rearrangement uses TRBV7-9 and TRBJ1-5; 11 nucleotides agree with TRBD1. CDR3 loop: CASSVGQGGQPQHF. The CDR3 region has the DNA TGTGCCAGCAGCGTGGGACAGGGGGGTCAGCCCCAGCATTTT.